A selection of T cell receptor beta chains follows, all from one sample in a study of T cells in Graves' hyperthyroidism and ophthalmopathy. TCRdb re-called the multiplex PCR reads through MiXCR, storing one row per CDR3 protein. The sample shows a few hundred thousand distinct CDR3 sequences, approximately 14% of them seen only once. Source material: blood. All receptors come from a woman aged 40 to 55 with Graves' ophthalmopathy. CDR3s include the opening cysteine and the closing phenylalanine or tryptophan. The D gene is left open where the match is weak. A clone size is listed for some rows: how often the clone was seen (once, few, many), or a class if it is expanded.

V: TRBV6-1; D: -; J: TRBJ1-2; size: few; CDR3: CASSPRVGYTF; DNA: TGTGCCAGCAGTCCTAGGGTTGGCTACACCTTC
V: TRBV28; D: -; J: TRBJ1-3; size: many; CDR3: CASSLPLSGGNTIYF; DNA: TGTGCCAGCAGTTTACCACTCTCCGGGGGAAACACCATATATTTT
V: TRBV5-1; D: -; J: TRBJ2-1; size: -; CDR3: CASSSIAGSYNEQFF; DNA: TGCGCCAGCAGCTCTATCGCGGGCTCCTACAATGAGCAGTTCTTC
V: TRBV24-1; D: TRBD1; J: TRBJ2-3; size: many; CDR3: CATSDFFGQGIEDTQYF; DNA: TGTGCCACCAGTGATTTTTTCGGACAGGGGATCGAAGATACGCAGTATTTT
V: TRBV18; D: TRBD1; J: TRBJ1-1; size: -; CDR3: CASSPPGGGQLNTEAFF; DNA: TGTGCCAGCTCACCACCCGGAGGGGGACAGCTGAACACTGAAGCTTTCTTT
V: TRBV24-1; D: TRBD2; J: TRBJ2-7; size: many; CDR3: CATSDPKAGGTYEQYF; DNA: TGTGCCACCAGTGACCCCAAAGCGGGAGGTACCTACGAGCAGTACTTC
V: TRBV29-1; D: -; J: TRBJ2-1; size: few; CDR3: CSALRRYNEQFF; DNA: TGCAGCGCCCTAAGACGGTACAATGAGCAGTTCTTC
V: TRBV5-6; D: -; J: TRBJ2-7; size: -; CDR3: CASSLGRRSYEQYF; DNA: TGTGCCAGCAGCTTGGGCAGACGCTCCTACGAGCAGTACTTC
V: TRBV11-3; D: -; J: TRBJ2-1; size: many; CDR3: CASNIGGSAEQFF; DNA: TGTGCCAGCAACATAGGGGGTAGCGCTGAGCAGTTCTTC
V: TRBV29-1; D: -; J: TRBJ1-2; size: few; CDR3: CSVEEMGTRGDNYGYTF; DNA: TGCAGCGTTGAAGAAATGGGGACTCGAGGGGATAACTATGGCTACACCTTC
V: TRBV28; D: -; J: TRBJ1-1; size: many; CDR3: CASSAYRVQAFF; DNA: TGTGCCAGCAGTGCCTACAGGGTGCAAGCTTTCTTT
V: TRBV19; D: -; J: TRBJ2-1; size: few; CDR3: CASSIRDVPYNEQFF; DNA: TGTGCCAGTAGTATCCGGGACGTACCATACAATGAGCAGTTCTTC
V: TRBV27; D: -; J: TRBJ2-2; size: few; CDR3: CASSLWASRSGELFF; DNA: TGTGCCAGCAGTTTATGGGCTAGTCGGTCCGGGGAGCTGTTTTTT
V: TRBV4-2; D: TRBD1; J: TRBJ2-2; size: -; CDR3: CASSPTGMRTGELFF; DNA: TGTGCCAGCAGCCCGACAGGGATGAGGACCGGGGAGCTGTTTTTT
V: TRBV11-3; D: TRBD2; J: TRBJ2-7; size: many; CDR3: CASSLGWSKRESSYEQYF; DNA: TGTGCCAGCAGCTTAGGCTGGTCTAAGCGGGAGAGCTCCTACGAGCAGTACTTC
V: TRBV11-2; D: -; J: TRBJ1-4; size: many; CDR3: CASSPPAGGGEKLFF; DNA: TGTGCCAGCAGCCCCCCTGCTGGGGGCGGCGAAAAACTGTTTTTT
V: TRBV28; D: -; J: TRBJ1-6; size: many; CDR3: CASSFETRRSPLHF; DNA: TGTGCCAGCAGTTTTGAGACCCGGAGGTCACCCCTCCACTTT
V: TRBV9; D: -; J: TRBJ1-3; size: -; CDR3: CASSAAGGGNTIYF; DNA: TGTGCCAGCAGCGCAGCTGGCGGTGGAAACACCATATATTTT
V: TRBV3-1; D: TRBD2; J: TRBJ2-5; size: many; CDR3: CASSQDASGQETQYF; DNA: TGTGCCAGCAGCCAAGATGCTAGCGGCCAAGAGACCCAGTACTTC
V: TRBV20-1; D: -; J: TRBJ2-3; size: few; CDR3: CSARDLPGSTDTQYF; DNA: TGCAGTGCTAGAGATCTTCCGGGCAGCACAGATACGCAGTATTTT
V: TRBV11-2; D: -; J: TRBJ2-3; size: -; CDR3: CASSLYRVEDTQYF; DNA: TGTGCCAGCAGCTTATACAGGGTTGAAGATACGCAGTATTTT
V: TRBV10-2; D: TRBD2; J: TRBJ2-7; size: few; CDR3: CASSISGRGEQYF; DNA: TGCGCCAGCAGTATCAGCGGGAGGGGGGAGCAGTACTTC
V: TRBV2; D: -; J: TRBJ1-5; size: many; CDR3: CASTQLWGPNQPQHF; DNA: TGTGCCAGCACGCAGTTGTGGGGGCCCAATCAGCCCCAGCATTTT
V: TRBV4-1; D: TRBD2; J: TRBJ2-7; size: many; CDR3: CASSQGASGYYEQYF; DNA: TGCGCCAGCAGCCAAGGTGCTAGCGGTTACTACGAGCAGTACTTC
V: TRBV7-6; D: TRBD2; J: TRBJ2-1; size: -; CDR3: CASSSLASGRAGEQFF; DNA: TGTGCCAGCAGCTCCCTGGCCAGCGGGAGGGCGGGTGAGCAGTTCTTC
V: TRBV29-1; D: -; J: TRBJ1-1; size: few; CDR3: CSGSTSGLTEAFF; DNA: TGCAGCGGTTCTACCAGCGGGCTCACTGAAGCTTTCTTT
V: TRBV28; D: TRBD1; J: TRBJ2-7; size: many; CDR3: CASTQGSYEQYF; DNA: TGTGCCAGCACACAGGGGTCCTACGAGCAGTACTTC
V: TRBV3-1; D: -; J: TRBJ2-1; size: many; CDR3: CASSEAGPAYNEQFF; DNA: TGTGCCAGCAGCGAAGCGGGTCCCGCCTACAATGAGCAGTTCTTC
V: TRBV6-1; D: -; J: TRBJ1-5; size: -; CDR3: CASSPAEIWAQPQHF; DNA: TGTGCCAGCAGTCCCGCGGAGATTTGGGCTCAGCCCCAGCATTTT
V: TRBV13; D: TRBD1; J: TRBJ2-7; size: once; CDR3: CASSVRTGTYEQYF; DNA: TGTGCCAGCAGCGTAAGGACAGGGACGTACGAGCAGTACTTC
V: TRBV5-1; D: TRBD1; J: TRBJ1-1; size: -; CDR3: CASSTGQGFLAPEAFF; DNA: TGCGCCAGCAGCACCGGACAGGGGTTTCTTGCCCCTGAAGCTTTCTTT
V: TRBV2; D: -; J: TRBJ1-3; size: -; CDR3: CASKQGAGNTIYF; DNA: TGTGCCAGCAAGCAGGGTGCTGGAAACACCATATATTTT
V: TRBV6-5; D: -; J: TRBJ2-1; size: many; CDR3: CASSYDDNNEQFF; DNA: TGTGCCAGCAGTTACGACGACAACAATGAGCAGTTCTTC
V: TRBV28; D: TRBD2; J: TRBJ2-7; size: many; CDR3: CASSSLAGGGSEQYF; DNA: TGTGCCAGCAGTTCTCTAGCGGGAGGAGGCAGCGAGCAGTACTTC
V: TRBV7-6; D: TRBD2; J: TRBJ2-3; size: many; CDR3: CASSSLTPTSGSTDTQYF; DNA: TGTGCCAGCAGCTCACTCACCCCGACTAGCGGCAGCACAGATACGCAGTATTTT
V: TRBV6-5; D: -; J: TRBJ2-1; size: many; CDR3: CASSYPPQQAYNEQFF; DNA: TGTGCCAGCAGTTACCCTCCTCAACAGGCCTACAATGAGCAGTTCTTC
V: TRBV7-2; D: TRBD2; J: TRBJ2-1; size: many; CDR3: CASSHRSGLTAEHYNEQFF; DNA: TGTGCCAGCAGCCACCGTAGCGGGTTGACAGCCGAACACTACAATGAGCAGTTCTTC
V: TRBV3-1; D: TRBD2; J: TRBJ2-7; size: many; CDR3: CASSPGLALRSYEQYF; DNA: TGTGCCAGCAGCCCGGGACTAGCTTTACGCTCCTACGAGCAGTACTTC
V: TRBV25-1; D: -; J: TRBJ2-2; size: many; CDR3: CASTKTSDNTGELFF; DNA: TGTGCCAGCACCAAAACTAGTGACAACACCGGGGAGCTGTTTTTT
V: TRBV20-1; D: -; J: TRBJ1-4; size: -; CDR3: CSARIGTDNEKLFF; DNA: TGCAGTGCTAGGATTGGCACCGATAATGAAAAACTGTTTTTT
V: TRBV20-1; D: -; J: TRBJ1-1; size: -; CDR3: CSAVNYRDILEAFF; DNA: TGCAGTGCTGTAAACTACCGGGACATACTCGAAGCTTTCTTT
V: TRBV7-9; D: TRBD1; J: TRBJ1-4; size: few; CDR3: CASSYGGTDNEKLFF; DNA: TGTGCCAGCAGTTATGGCGGGACAGATAATGAAAAACTGTTTTTT
V: TRBV20-1; D: TRBD1; J: TRBJ1-6; size: few; CDR3: CSAETGRNSPLHF; DNA: TGCAGTGCCGAGACAGGGCGTAATTCACCCCTCCACTTT
V: TRBV20-1; D: -; J: TRBJ1-2; size: many; CDR3: CSARVASDGYGYTF; DNA: TGCAGTGCTAGAGTTGCGAGTGATGGGTATGGCTACACCTTC
V: TRBV11-3; D: -; J: TRBJ2-7; size: many; CDR3: CASSAYSSYEQYF; DNA: TGTGCCAGCAGCGCCTACAGCTCCTACGAGCAGTACTTC
V: TRBV28; D: -; J: TRBJ2-3; size: many; CDR3: CASSLGPGGTDTQYF; DNA: TGTGCCAGCAGTTTGGGACCGGGGGGCACAGATACGCAGTATTTT
V: TRBV19; D: -; J: TRBJ1-2; size: -; CDR3: CASTGLGGYTF; DNA: TGTGCCAGTACCGGCTTGGGAGGCTACACCTTC
V: TRBV11-2; D: TRBD2; J: TRBJ2-1; size: many; CDR3: CASSPRGSGYNEQFF; DNA: TGTGCCAGCAGCCCCCGGGGTAGCGGGTACAATGAGCAGTTCTTC
V: TRBV7-9; D: -; J: TRBJ2-3; size: few; CDR3: CASSLGIPDTQYF; DNA: TGTGCCAGCAGCTTAGGGATTCCGGATACGCAGTATTTT
V: TRBV20-1; D: -; J: TRBJ2-7; size: -; CDR3: CSAHRGGWTYEQYF; DNA: TGCAGTGCTCACAGGGGAGGGTGGACCTACGAGCAGTACTTC
V: TRBV29-1; D: -; J: TRBJ2-7; size: many; CDR3: CSVDIPGGGAGYEQYF; DNA: TGCAGCGTTGACATCCCAGGAGGGGGAGCTGGCTACGAGCAGTACTTC
V: TRBV6-1; D: TRBD2; J: TRBJ2-5; size: many; CDR3: CASHDLGGGGGQTQYF; DNA: TGTGCCAGCCACGACCTTGGGGGGGGGGGAGGTCAGACCCAGTACTTC